This T cell receptor (beta chain) is from a study of CD8+CD57+ T cells in acquired aplastic anemia. CDR3 length equals 13 residues. The germline V gene encodes CDR1 SGHTA and CDR2 FQGTGA. V was cut by 5 bases and J by 4 bases, with 11 bases left in between. Before being chosen for sequencing, patients had shown CD8+CD57+ cell expansion by flow cytometry. Each patient had severe acquired aplastic anemia. This clonotype showed up many times. Profiles of TCR beta VDJ and CDR3 were generated from a genomic DNA template. Each CDR3 protein is one row after TCRdb ran MiXCR on the reads. The repertoire includes some 200,000 distinct CDR3 sequences, around 45% of them detected once, and about 9.5% sits in the top ten.

This sequence originates from a human donor with aplastic anemia. The material sequenced was sorted CD4+, CD8+, or CD8+CD57+ T cells (not recorded which) from PBMCs. The chain employs TRBV7-3 and TRBJ2-5; no firm D call. CDR3 in DNA: TGTGCCAGCAGCCTCCGAGTGCGAGAGACCCAGTACTTC. Residues: CASSLRVRETQYF.